This entry lists 8 T cell receptor beta chains sequenced from one sample in a study of shared clonotypes between healthy human individuals. Sequenced by immunoSEQ multiplex PCR; TCRdb stores in-frame clones only, minus some. The sample has 550,000 to 850,000 clones, around 72% seen once. The sequencing sample was made of memory CD4+ T cells sorted from blood. The sample's subset: CD45RA-negative fraction. The receptors shown here come from a woman aged 25 to 39 in good health.

This clone occurred a few times. The J gene is TRBJ1-5, the V gene TRBV2, with TRBD1 matching 7 bases. Looked up from germline, CDR1 is SNHLY and CDR2 is FYNNEI. CDR3 length: 13 residues. Trimming at V came to 8 bases and at J to 4 bases, leaving 5 bases not matched to a gene. CDR3 sequence reads: CASRDRENQPQHF. CDR3 nucleotide sequence: TGTGCCAGCCGGGACAGAGAGAATCAGCCCCAGCATTTT.

Of note for this clone: Other nucleotide sequences in the sample specify the same CDR3. The chain has TRBV7-9 and TRBJ2-7; D gene unclear. Germline CDR1 reads SEHNR; CDR2 reads FQNEAQ (reference sequence). V was trimmed by 2 bases and J by 6 bases, leaving 8 bases between them. The CDR3 extends over 12 amino acids. The CDR3 DNA sequence: TGTGCCAGCAGCTTAATCTCGTCCGAGCAGTACTTC. Residues: CASSLISSEQYF.

This clone was seen more than once but under ten times. The chain combines TRBV5-1 with TRBJ2-3, with D unresolved. CDR1 SGHRS and CDR2 YFSETQ come from the germline V gene. V shed 0 bases and J shed 4 bases, with 0 bases lying between them. The CDR3 has 11 amino acids. CDR3 in DNA: TGCGCCAGCAGCTTGGCAGATACGCAGTATTTT. Protein sequence: CASSLADTQYF.

The J gene is TRBJ1-4, the V gene TRBV7-9; tentatively, D is TRBD1 (5 bases). Germline CDR1 SEHNR, CDR2 FQNEAQ (reference sequence). The CDR3 covers 13 residues. Trimming pared 7 bases from V and 6 bases from J, leaving 12 bases between. CDR3 DNA: TGTGCCAGCATCCGGGGGGATGATGAAAAACTGTTTTTT. Protein: CASIRGDDEKLFF.

The J gene is TRBJ2-7, the V gene TRBV6-5, with TRBD1 as a possible D gene (6 bases). V was cut by 8 bases and J by 5 bases, with 22 bases left in between. Looked up from germline, CDR1 is MNHEY and CDR2 is SVGAGI. This CDR3 has 15 residues. CDR3 bases: TGTGCCAGCCAACTAGGCAGGGGTGGAGTCCACGAGCAGTACTTC. It translates to CASQLGRGGVHEQYF.

This clone turned up a few times. The CDR3 region has the DNA TGTGCCAGCAGTGAAAGGCCTCTCTACGAGCAGTACTTC. Translated: CASSERPLYEQYF. The chain carries TRBV6-1 and TRBJ2-7, with D hard to call. V dropped 2 bases and J dropped 3 bases, with 8 bases sitting between them. Germline CDR1 reads MNHNS; CDR2 reads SASEGT. The CDR3 consists of 13 residues.

DNA for the CDR3: TGTGCCAGCAGCTTAGCGTGGGCCGGGGAGCTGTTTTTT. Translation: CASSLAWAGELFF. The chain joins TRBV7-2 to TRBJ2-2; D is unresolved. This CDR3 has 13 residues. Germline loops: CDR1 SGHTA, CDR2 FQGNSA. The V end was cut by 0 bases, the J end by 6 bases, with 5 bases between.

The chain has TRBV19 and TRBJ2-7; 11 bases are a match to TRBD2. V trimming: 3 bases; J trimming: 6 bases; junction bases outside the gene matches: 7. Germline V gene sequence: CDR1 LNHDA, CDR2 SQIVND (reference sequence). CDR3 length equals 15 residues. The CDR3 is CASSMIAGGPSEQYF. CDR3 sequence (DNA): TGTGCCAGTAGTATGATAGCGGGAGGGCCCTCCGAGCAGTACTTC.